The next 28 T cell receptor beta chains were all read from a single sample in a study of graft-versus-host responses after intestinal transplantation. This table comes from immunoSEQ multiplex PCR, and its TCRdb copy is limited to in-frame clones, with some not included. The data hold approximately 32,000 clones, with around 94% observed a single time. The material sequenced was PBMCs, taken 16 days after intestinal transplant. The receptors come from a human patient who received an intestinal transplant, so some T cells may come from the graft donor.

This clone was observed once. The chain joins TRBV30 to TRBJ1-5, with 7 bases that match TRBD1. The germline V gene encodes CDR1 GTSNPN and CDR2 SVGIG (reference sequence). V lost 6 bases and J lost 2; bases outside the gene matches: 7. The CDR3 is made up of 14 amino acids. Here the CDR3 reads CACRGGLGNQPQHF. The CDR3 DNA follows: TGTGCCTGCAGGGGGGGTTTGGGCAATCAGCCCCAGCATTTT.

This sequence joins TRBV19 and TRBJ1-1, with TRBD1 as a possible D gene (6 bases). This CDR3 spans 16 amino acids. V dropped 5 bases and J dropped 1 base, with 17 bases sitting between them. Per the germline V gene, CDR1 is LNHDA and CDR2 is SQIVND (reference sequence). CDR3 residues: CASSFRRQEENTEAFF. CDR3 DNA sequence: TGTGCCAGTAGTTTTCGTCGACAGGAGGAGAACACTGAAGCTTTCTTT.

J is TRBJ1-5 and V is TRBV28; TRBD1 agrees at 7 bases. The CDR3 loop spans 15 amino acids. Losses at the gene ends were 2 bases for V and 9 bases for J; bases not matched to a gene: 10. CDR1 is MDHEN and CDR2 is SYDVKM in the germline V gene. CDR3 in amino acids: CASSLRGPRVRPQHF. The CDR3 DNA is TGTGCCAGCAGTTTAAGGGGGCCTAGAGTACGGCCCCAGCATTTT.

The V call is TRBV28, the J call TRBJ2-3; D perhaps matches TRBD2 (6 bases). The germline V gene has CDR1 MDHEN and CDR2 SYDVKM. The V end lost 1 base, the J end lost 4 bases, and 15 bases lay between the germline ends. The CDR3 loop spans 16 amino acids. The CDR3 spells CASSLFSGSPADTQYF. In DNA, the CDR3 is TGTGCCAGCAGTTTATTCTCCGGGAGTCCGGCAGATACGCAGTATTTT.

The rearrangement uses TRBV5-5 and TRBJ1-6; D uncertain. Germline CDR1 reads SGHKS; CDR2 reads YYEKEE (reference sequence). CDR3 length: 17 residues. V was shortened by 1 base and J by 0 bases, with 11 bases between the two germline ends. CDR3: CASSLFRDGSYNSPLHF. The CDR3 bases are TGTGCCAGCAGCTTGTTCCGGGATGGCTCCTATAATTCACCCCTCCACTTT.

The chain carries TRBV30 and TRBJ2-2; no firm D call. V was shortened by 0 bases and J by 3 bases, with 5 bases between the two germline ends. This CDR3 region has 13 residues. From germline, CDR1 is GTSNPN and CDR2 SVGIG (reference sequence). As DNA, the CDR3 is TGTGCCTGGAGTGTACTTTACACCGGGGAGCTGTTTTTT. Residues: CAWSVLYTGELFF.

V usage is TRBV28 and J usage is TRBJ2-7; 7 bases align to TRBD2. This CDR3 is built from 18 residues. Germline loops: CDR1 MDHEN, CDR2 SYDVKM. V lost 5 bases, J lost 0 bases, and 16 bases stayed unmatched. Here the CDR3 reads CASSTTLLAATFSYEQYF. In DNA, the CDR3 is TGTGCCAGCAGTACAACCCTCCTAGCGGCTACGTTCTCCTACGAGCAGTACTTC. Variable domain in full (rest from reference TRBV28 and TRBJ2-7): DVKVTQSSRYLVKRTGEKVFLECVQDMDHENMFWYRQDPGLGLRLIYFSYDVKMKEKGDIPEGYSVSREKKERFSLILESASTNQTSMYLCASSTTLLAATFSYEQYFGPGTRLTVT.

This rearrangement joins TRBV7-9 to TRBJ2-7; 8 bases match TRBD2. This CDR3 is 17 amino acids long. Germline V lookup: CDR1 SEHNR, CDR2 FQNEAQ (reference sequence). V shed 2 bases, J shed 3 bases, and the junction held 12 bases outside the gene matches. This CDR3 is CASSLTPGGREGYEQYF. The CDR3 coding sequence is TGTGCCAGCAGCTTAACCCCCGGGGGTCGGGAGGGCTACGAGCAGTACTTC.

CDR3 in amino acids: CASSQEHLKDYEQYF. The CDR3 coding sequence is TGCGCCAGCAGCCAAGAGCACCTCAAGGACTACGAGCAGTACTTC. The chain is built from TRBV4-1 and TRBJ2-7; D remains ambiguous. The CDR3 is made up of 15 amino acids. Germline V gives CDR1 MGHRA, CDR2 YSYEKL. V was pared by 0 bases and J by 3 bases, with 12 bases between.

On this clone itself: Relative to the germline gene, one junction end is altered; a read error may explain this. The CDR3 region is CAGRLYSYSTEAFF. For the CDR3, the DNA is TGTGCCGGCAGACTCTACAGTTACAGCACTGAAGCTTTCTTT. The V call is TRBV27, the J call TRBJ1-1; D is uncertain. The germline CDR1 and CDR2 sequences are MNHEY and SMNVEV (reference sequence). The CDR3 contains 14 residues.

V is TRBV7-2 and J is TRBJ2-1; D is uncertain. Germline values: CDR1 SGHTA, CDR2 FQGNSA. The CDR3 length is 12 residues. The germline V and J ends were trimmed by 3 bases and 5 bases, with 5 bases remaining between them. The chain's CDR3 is CASSFTHNEQFF. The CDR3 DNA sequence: TGTGCCAGCAGCTTTACGCACAATGAGCAGTTCTTC.

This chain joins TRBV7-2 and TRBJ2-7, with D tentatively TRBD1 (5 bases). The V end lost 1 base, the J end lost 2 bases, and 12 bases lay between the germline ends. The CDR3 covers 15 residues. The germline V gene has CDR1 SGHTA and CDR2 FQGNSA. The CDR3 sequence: CASSLENRPTYEQYF. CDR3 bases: TGTGCCAGCAGCTTAGAGAACAGGCCTACCTACGAGCAGTACTTC.

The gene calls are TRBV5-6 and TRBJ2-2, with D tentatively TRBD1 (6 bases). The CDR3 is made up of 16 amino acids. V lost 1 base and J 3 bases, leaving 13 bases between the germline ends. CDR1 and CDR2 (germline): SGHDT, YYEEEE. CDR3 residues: CASSLIEGVDTGELFF. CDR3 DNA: TGTGCCAGCAGCTTGATAGAGGGGGTAGACACCGGGGAGCTGTTTTTT.

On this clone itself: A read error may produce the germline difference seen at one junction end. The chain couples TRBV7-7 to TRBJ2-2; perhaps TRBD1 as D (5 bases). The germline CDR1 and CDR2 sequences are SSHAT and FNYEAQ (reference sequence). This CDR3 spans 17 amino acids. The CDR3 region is CASSPLGQGQNTGELFF. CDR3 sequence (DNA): TGTGCTAGCAGCCCTCTCGGGCAGGGCCAGAACACCGGGGAGCTGTTTTTT. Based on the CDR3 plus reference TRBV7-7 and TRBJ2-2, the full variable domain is GAGVSQSPRYKVTKRGQDVTLRCDPISSHATLYWYQQALGQGPEFLTYFNYEAQPDKSGLPSDRFSAERPEGSISTLTIQRTEQRDSAMYRCASSPLGQGQNTGELFFGEGSRLTVL.

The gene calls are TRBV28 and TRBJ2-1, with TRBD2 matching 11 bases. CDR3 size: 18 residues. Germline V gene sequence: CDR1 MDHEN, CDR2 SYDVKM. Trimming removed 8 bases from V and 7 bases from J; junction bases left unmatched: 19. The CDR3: CASVGGVLTSGTWNEQFF. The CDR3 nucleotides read TGTGCCAGCGTAGGGGGCGTGCTGACTAGCGGGACTTGGAATGAGCAGTTCTTC.

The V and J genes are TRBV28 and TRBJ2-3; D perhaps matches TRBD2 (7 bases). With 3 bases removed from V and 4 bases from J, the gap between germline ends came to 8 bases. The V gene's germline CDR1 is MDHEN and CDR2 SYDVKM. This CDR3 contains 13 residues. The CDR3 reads CASSLGGPDTQYF. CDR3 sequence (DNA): TGTGCCAGCAGTTTGGGGGGGCCAGATACGCAGTATTTT.

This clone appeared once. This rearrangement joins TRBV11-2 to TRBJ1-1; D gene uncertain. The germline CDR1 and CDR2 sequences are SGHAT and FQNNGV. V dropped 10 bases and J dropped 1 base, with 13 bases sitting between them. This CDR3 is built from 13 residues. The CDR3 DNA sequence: TGTGCCACCCAACTAGAGGCGAACACTGAAGCTTTCTTT. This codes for CATQLEANTEAFF.

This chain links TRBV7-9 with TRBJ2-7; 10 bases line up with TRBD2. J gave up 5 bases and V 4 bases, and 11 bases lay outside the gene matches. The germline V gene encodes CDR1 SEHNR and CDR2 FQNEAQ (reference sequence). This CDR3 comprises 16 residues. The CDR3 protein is CASSYLILAGINEQYF. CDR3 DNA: TGTGCCAGCAGCTACCTAATACTAGCGGGAATAAACGAGCAGTACTTC.

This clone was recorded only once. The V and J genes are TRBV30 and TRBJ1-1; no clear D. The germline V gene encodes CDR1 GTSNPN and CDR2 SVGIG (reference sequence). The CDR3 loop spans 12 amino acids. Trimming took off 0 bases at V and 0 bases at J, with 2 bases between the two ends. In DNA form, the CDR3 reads TGTGCCTGGAGTGTTCTGAACACTGAAGCTTTCTTT. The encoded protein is CAWSVLNTEAFF.

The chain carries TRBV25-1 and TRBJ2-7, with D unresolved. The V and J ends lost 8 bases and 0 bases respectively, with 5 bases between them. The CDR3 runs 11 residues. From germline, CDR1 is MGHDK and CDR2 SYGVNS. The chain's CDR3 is CASGNSYEQYF. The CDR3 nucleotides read TGTGCCAGCGGAAACTCCTACGAGCAGTACTTC.

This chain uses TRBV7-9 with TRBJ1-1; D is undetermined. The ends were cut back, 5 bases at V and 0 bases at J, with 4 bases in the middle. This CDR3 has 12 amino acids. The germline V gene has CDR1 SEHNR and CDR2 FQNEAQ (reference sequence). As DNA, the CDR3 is TGTGCCAGCAGCCAGATGAACACTGAAGCTTTCTTT. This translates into CASSQMNTEAFF. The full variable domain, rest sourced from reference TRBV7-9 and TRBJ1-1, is DTGVSQNPRHKITKRGQNVTFRCDPISEHNRLYWYRQTLGQGPEFLTYFQNEAQLEKSRLLSDRFSAERPKGSFSTLEIQRTEQGDSAMYLCASSQMNTEAFFGQGTRLTVV.

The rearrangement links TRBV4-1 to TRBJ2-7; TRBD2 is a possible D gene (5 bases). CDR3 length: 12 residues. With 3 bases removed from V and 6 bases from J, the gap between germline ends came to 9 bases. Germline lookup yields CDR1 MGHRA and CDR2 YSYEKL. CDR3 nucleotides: TGCGCCAGCAGCCATCGGGGTGGCGAGCAGTACTTC. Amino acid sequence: CASSHRGGEQYF.

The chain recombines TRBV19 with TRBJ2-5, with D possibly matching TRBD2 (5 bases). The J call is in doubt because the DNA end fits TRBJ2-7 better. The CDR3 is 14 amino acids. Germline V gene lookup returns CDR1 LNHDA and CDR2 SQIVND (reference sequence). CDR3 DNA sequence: TGTGCCAGTAGTACCGGGGTCGGCTCCTACGAGCAGTACTTC. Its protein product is CASSTGVGSYEQYF.

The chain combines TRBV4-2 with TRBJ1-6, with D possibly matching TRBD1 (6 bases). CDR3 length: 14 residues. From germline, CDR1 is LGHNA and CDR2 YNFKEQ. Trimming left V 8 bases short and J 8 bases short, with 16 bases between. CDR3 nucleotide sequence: TGTGCCAGCGCAGCGGGGGGCGGGGATTCACCCCTCCACTTT. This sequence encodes CASAAGGGDSPLHF.

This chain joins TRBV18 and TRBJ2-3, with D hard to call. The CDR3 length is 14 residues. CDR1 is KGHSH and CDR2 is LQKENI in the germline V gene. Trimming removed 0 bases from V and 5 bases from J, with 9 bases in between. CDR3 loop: CASSPPGRGDTQYF. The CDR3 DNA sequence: TGTGCCAGCTCACCACCTGGGCGCGGAGATACGCAGTATTTT.

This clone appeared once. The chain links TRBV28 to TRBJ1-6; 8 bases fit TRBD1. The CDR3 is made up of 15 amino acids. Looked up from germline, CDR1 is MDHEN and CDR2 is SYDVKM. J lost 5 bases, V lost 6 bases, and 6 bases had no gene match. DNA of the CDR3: TGTGCCAGCAGATGGACAGGGCTAAATAATTCACCCCTCCACTTT. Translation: CASRWTGLNNSPLHF.

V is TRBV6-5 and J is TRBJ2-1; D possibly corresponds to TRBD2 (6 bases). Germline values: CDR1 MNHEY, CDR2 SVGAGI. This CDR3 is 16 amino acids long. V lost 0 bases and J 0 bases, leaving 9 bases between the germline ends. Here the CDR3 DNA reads TGTGCCAGCAGTTACTCCGGGACTTTCTCCTACAATGAGCAGTTCTTC. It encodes CASSYSGTFSYNEQFF.

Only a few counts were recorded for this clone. CDR3 protein: CASSLPASYEQYF. CDR3 sequence (DNA): TGTGCCAGCAGCTTGCCGGCGTCCTACGAGCAGTACTTC. The rearrangement uses TRBV5-5 and TRBJ2-7; D not resolved. The V end lost 1 base, the J end lost 1 base, and 6 bases lay between the germline ends. This CDR3 contains 13 residues. The germline V gene encodes CDR1 SGHKS and CDR2 YYEKEE (reference sequence).